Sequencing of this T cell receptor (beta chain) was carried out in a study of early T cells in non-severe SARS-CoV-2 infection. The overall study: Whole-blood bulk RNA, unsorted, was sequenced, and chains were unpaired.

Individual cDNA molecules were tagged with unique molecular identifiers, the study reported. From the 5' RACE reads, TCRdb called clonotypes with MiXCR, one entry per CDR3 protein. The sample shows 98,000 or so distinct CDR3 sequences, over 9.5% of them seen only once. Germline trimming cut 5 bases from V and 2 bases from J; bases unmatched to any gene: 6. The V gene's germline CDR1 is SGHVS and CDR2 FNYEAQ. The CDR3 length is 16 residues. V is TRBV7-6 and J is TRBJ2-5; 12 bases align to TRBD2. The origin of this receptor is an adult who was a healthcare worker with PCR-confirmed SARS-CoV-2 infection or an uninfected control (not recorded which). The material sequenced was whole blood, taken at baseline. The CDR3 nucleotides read TGTGCCAGCAGCAACCTAGCGGGAGGGCGTCAAGAGACCCAGTACTTC. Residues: CASSNLAGGRQETQYF. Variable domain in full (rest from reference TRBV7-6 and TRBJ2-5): GAGVSQSPRYKVTKRGQDVALRCDPISGHVSLYWYRQALGQGPEFLTYFNYEAQQDKSGLPNDRFSAERPEGSISTLTIQRTEQRDSAMYRCASSNLAGGRQETQYFGPGTRLLVL.